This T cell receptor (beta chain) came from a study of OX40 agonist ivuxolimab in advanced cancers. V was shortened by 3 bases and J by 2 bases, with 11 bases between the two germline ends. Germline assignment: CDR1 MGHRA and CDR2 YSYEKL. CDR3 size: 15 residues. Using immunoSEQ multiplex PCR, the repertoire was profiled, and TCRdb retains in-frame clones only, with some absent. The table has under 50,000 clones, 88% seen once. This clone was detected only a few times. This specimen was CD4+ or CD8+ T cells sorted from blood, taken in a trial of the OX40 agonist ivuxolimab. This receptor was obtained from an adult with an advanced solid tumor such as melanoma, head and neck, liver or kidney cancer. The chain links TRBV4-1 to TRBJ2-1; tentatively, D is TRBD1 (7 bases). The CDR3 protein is CASSQQGEAYNEQFF. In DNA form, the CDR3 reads TGCGCCAGCAGCCAGCAGGGGGAGGCCTACAATGAGCAGTTCTTC.